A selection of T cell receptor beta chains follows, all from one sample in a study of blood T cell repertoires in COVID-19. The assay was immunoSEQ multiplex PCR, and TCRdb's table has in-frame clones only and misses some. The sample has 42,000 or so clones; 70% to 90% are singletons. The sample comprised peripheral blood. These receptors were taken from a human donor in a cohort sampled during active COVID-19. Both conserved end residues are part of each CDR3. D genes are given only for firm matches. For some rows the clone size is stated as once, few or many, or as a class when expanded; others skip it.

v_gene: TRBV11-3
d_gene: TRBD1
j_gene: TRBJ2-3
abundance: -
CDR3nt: TGTGCCAGCAGCTTAGGAGGGGGCTCAGATACGCAGTATTTT
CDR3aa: CASSLGGGSDTQYF

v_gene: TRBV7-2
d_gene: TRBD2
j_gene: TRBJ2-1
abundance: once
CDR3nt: TGTGCCAGCAGCTTAGACGCGGGGGGGCCCTACAATGAGCAGTTCTTC
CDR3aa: CASSLDAGGPYNEQFF

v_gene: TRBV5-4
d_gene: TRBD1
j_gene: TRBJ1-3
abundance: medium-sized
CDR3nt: TGTGCCAGCAGCTCAACCGGGACAGGGATGGGAGGAAACACCATATATTTT
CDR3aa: CASSSTGTGMGGNTIYF

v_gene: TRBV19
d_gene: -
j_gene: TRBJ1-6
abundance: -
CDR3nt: TGTGCCAGTAGTATAGATAGGGGGTCACCCCTCCACTTT
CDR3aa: CASSIDRGSPLHF

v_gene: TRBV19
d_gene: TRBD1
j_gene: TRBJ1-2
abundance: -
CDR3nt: TGTGCCAGTAGGCTAGGACAGGGACAACGACGAAACTATGGCTACACCTTC
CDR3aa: CASRLGQGQRRNYGYTF

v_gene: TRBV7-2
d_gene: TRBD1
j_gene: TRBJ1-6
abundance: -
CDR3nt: TGTGCCAGCAGCTCCGTTGGGACAGGGGGCGTTTCACCCCTCCACTTT
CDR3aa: CASSSVGTGGVSPLHF

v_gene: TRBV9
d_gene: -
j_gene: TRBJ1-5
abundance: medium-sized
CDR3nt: TGTGCCAGCAGCCCTTCACAGGGTAATAATCAGCCCCAGCATTTT
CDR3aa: CASSPSQGNNQPQHF

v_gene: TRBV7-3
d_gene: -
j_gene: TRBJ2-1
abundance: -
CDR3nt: TGTGCCAGCAGCTTCCAGGGAAATGAGCAGTTCTTC
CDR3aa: CASSFQGNEQFF

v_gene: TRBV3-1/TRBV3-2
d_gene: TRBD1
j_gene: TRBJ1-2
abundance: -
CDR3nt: TGTGCCAGCAGTCCAGAGACAGGGCCACTTTATGGCTACACCTTC
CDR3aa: CASSPETGPLYGYTF

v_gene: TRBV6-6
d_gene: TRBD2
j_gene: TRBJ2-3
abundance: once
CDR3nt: TGTGCCAGCAGTTACTCCCGGGGGGGCACAGATACGCAGTATTTT
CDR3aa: CASSYSRGGTDTQYF

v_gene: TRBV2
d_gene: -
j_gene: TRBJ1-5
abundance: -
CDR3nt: TGTGCCAGCACCCAACGGGAGGGGTCTCAGCCCCAGCATTTT
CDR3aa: CASTQREGSQPQHF

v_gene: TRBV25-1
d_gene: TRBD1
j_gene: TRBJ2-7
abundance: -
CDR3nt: TGTGCCAGCAGTGCCGACCGGGACAGGGGTTCCTACGAGCAGTACTTC
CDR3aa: CASSADRDRGSYEQYF

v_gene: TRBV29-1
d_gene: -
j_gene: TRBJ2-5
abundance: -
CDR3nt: TGCAGCGTCCTGCCGGGGTTAGGAGAGACCCAGTACTTC
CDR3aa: CSVLPGLGETQYF

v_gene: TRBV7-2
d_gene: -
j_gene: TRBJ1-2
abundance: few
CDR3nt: TGTGCCAGCAGCTTCCGGGGGGGACCAGATGGCTACACCTTC
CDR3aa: CASSFRGGPDGYTF

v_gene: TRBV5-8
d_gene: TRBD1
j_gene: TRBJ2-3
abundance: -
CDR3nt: TGTGCCAGCCGCCCGGGACAGGGGGCGAATACGCAGTATTTT
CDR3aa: CASRPGQGANTQYF

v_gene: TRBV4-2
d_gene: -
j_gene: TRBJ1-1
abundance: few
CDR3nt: TGTGCCAGCAGCCAAGAGGGAGGGTCCCTGAACACTGAAGCTTTCTTT
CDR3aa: CASSQEGGSLNTEAFF

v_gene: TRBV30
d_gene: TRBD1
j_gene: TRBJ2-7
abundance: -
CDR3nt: TGTGCCTGGAGCTCCGACAGGGGGTACGAGCAGTACTTC
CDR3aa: CAWSSDRGYEQYF

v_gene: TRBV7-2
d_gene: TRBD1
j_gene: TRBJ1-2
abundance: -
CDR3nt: TGTGCCAGCAGCTTATCGGCAGGGGGGCCCACCTTC
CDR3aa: CASSLSAGGPTF

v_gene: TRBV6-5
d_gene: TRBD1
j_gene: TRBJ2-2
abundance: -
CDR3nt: TGTGCCAGCAGTCACGACAGGGGAAACACCGGGGAGCTGTTTTTT
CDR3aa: CASSHDRGNTGELFF

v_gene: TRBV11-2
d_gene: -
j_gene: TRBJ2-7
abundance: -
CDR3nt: TGTGCCAGCAGCTTAGTTATGGCTAGCTCCTACGAGCAGTACTTC
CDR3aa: CASSLVMASSYEQYF

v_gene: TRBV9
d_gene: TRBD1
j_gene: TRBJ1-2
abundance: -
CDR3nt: TGTGCCAGCAGCCCAACAGGGGCTTCCTATGGCTACACCTTC
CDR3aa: CASSPTGASYGYTF

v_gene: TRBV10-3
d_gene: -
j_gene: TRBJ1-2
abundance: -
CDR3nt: TGTGCCATCAGTGAGACGTCAGGCCGAAATTATGGCTACACCTTC
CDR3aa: CAISETSGRNYGYTF

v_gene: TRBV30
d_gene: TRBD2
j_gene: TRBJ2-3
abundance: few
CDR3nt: TGTGCCTGGAGGACGGGTAGCGGGGGGACAGATACGCAGTATTTT
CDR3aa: CAWRTGSGGTDTQYF

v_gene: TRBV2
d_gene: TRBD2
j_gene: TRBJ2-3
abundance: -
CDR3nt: TGTGCCAGCAGTGAAAGCGGGAACACAGATACGCAGTATTTT
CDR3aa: CASSESGNTDTQYF